A selection of T cell receptor beta chains follows, all from one sample in a study of siplizumab effects on memory and regulatory T cells. TCRdb keeps only in-frame clones here, not all; method: immunoSEQ multiplex PCR. The table lists about 68,000 clones, 93% of them singletons. Specimen: CD8+ T cells sorted from blood. Receptor source: a human donor in good health. CDR3s include the opening cysteine and the closing phenylalanine or tryptophan. Fields, in order: clone size, V gene, D gene, J gene, CDR3 DNA, CDR3 protein. A D gene is named only where the DNA matches it firmly. Not all rows give a size; the values are once, few, many and, for expanded clones, a class.

abundance: .
v_gene: TRBV5-1
d_gene: .
j_gene: TRBJ2-7
CDR3nt: TGCGCCAGCAGCTTGGGTGGGGGGCTCTACGAGCAGTACTTC
CDR3aa: CASSLGGGLYEQYF

abundance: .
v_gene: TRBV5-1
d_gene: .
j_gene: TRBJ2-1
CDR3nt: TGCGCCAGCAGCTTGGCCGGGGACTCCGCCGGTGAGCAGTTCTTC
CDR3aa: CASSLAGDSAGEQFF

abundance: .
v_gene: TRBV30
d_gene: .
j_gene: TRBJ2-1
CDR3nt: TGTGCCTGGAGTGTATGGGAAAATGAGCAGTTCTTC
CDR3aa: CAWSVWENEQFF

abundance: .
v_gene: TRBV4-1
d_gene: TRBD1
j_gene: TRBJ1-3
CDR3nt: TGCGCCAGCAGTCAAGGACAGGGAGGAAACACCATATATTTT
CDR3aa: CASSQGQGGNTIYF

abundance: .
v_gene: TRBV9
d_gene: .
j_gene: TRBJ1-4
CDR3nt: TGTGCCAGCAGCGTAGGGGGTACTAATGAAAAACTGTTTTTT
CDR3aa: CASSVGGTNEKLFF

abundance: .
v_gene: TRBV30
d_gene: .
j_gene: TRBJ2-2
CDR3nt: TGTGCCTGGAGTGACCTTACCGGGGAGCTGTTTTTT
CDR3aa: CAWSDLTGELFF

abundance: once
v_gene: TRBV9
d_gene: .
j_gene: TRBJ2-7
CDR3nt: TGTGCCAGCAGCGTAGCGCCTAGCGAGTTCTACGAGCAGTACTTC
CDR3aa: CASSVAPSEFYEQYF

abundance: .
v_gene: TRBV21-1
d_gene: .
j_gene: TRBJ2-7
CDR3nt: TGTGCCAGCAGCAGAAGACAGGGGGCATACGAGCAGTACTTC
CDR3aa: CASSRRQGAYEQYF

abundance: .
v_gene: TRBV4-1
d_gene: TRBD2
j_gene: TRBJ2-1
CDR3nt: TGCGCCAGCAGCCAAGGTGCTAGCGGGGGGGCGGATGAGCAGTTCTTC
CDR3aa: CASSQGASGGADEQFF

abundance: .
v_gene: TRBV5-1
d_gene: TRBD2
j_gene: TRBJ2-7
CDR3nt: TGCGCCAGCAGCTTGGGAATTGGACTAGCGGCCGAGCAGTACTTC
CDR3aa: CASSLGIGLAAEQYF

abundance: few
v_gene: TRBV27
d_gene: .
j_gene: TRBJ1-6
CDR3nt: TGTGCCAGCGGTCCCGGTTCACCCCTCCACTTT
CDR3aa: CASGPGSPLHF

abundance: .
v_gene: TRBV10-2
d_gene: .
j_gene: TRBJ2-7
CDR3nt: TGCGCCAGCAGTGAGGGGGGCAAGCAGTACTTC
CDR3aa: CASSEGGKQYF

abundance: .
v_gene: TRBV5-6
d_gene: .
j_gene: TRBJ2-7
CDR3nt: TGTGCCAGCAGCCCGCCGGACAGCCCCTACGAGCAGTACTTC
CDR3aa: CASSPPDSPYEQYF

abundance: .
v_gene: TRBV2
d_gene: TRBD2
j_gene: TRBJ2-1
CDR3nt: TGTGCCAGCAGTGAAGCTACTAGCGGGGGGGCCTACAATGAGCAGTTCTTC
CDR3aa: CASSEATSGGAYNEQFF

abundance: .
v_gene: TRBV28
d_gene: .
j_gene: TRBJ2-1
CDR3nt: TGTGCCAGCAGTCCACTATACGGGCGGAAGGAGCAGTTCTTC
CDR3aa: CASSPLYGRKEQFF

abundance: once
v_gene: TRBV7-3
d_gene: TRBD1
j_gene: TRBJ1-1
CDR3nt: TGTGCCAGCAGCTTAACTACAGGGGGCACTGAAGCTTTCTTT
CDR3aa: CASSLTTGGTEAFF

abundance: .
v_gene: TRBV29-1
d_gene: .
j_gene: TRBJ2-7
CDR3nt: TGCAGCGCCCGGGACCCGGACTATTACGAGCAGTACTTC
CDR3aa: CSARDPDYYEQYF

abundance: .
v_gene: TRBV27
d_gene: TRBD1
j_gene: TRBJ2-5
CDR3nt: TGTGCCAGCAGTTTATCGCCGGGACAGGGGGAGACCCAGTACTTC
CDR3aa: CASSLSPGQGETQYF

abundance: once
v_gene: TRBV7-2
d_gene: .
j_gene: TRBJ1-2
CDR3nt: TGTGCCAGCAGCTTATGGGTTCGCGATGTGGACTATGGCTACACCTTC
CDR3aa: CASSLWVRDVDYGYTF

abundance: .
v_gene: TRBV5-4
d_gene: TRBD1
j_gene: TRBJ1-2
CDR3nt: TGTGCCAGCAGCTGGGAACCGGGACAGGGCTCCAGTAGTGATGGCTACACCTTC
CDR3aa: CASSWEPGQGSSSDGYTF

abundance: .
v_gene: TRBV29-1
d_gene: .
j_gene: TRBJ2-7
CDR3nt: TGCAGCGTTGACTTACCGGGGGACTCCTACGAGCAGTACTTC
CDR3aa: CSVDLPGDSYEQYF

abundance: .
v_gene: TRBV28
d_gene: TRBD1
j_gene: TRBJ1-4
CDR3nt: TGTGCCAGCAGTCCCCAGGGGGCTGAAAAACTGTTTTTT
CDR3aa: CASSPQGAEKLFF

abundance: .
v_gene: TRBV11-2
d_gene: .
j_gene: TRBJ1-1
CDR3nt: TGTGCCAGCAGCAACACAGCCAACACTGAAGCTTTCTTT
CDR3aa: CASSNTANTEAFF